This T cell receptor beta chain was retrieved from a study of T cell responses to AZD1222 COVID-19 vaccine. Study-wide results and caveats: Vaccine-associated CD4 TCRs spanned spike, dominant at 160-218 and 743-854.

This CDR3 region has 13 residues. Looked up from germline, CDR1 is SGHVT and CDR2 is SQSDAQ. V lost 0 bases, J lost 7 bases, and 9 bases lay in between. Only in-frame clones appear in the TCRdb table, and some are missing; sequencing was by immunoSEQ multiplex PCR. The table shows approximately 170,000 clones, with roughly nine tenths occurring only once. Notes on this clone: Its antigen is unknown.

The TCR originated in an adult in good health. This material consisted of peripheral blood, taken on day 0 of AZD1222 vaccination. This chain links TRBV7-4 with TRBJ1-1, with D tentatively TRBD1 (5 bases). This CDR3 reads CASSLAGEGEAFF. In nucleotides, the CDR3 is TGTGCCAGCAGCTTAGCGGGGGAAGGTGAAGCTTTCTTT.